The clone carrying this T cell receptor beta chain was seen more than once but under ten times. The antigen is undetermined. These data originate in a study of T-cell memory formation after mild COVID-19. Study-wide context: Clustering of TCRs was largely donor specific.

Deletions cut 4 bases from V and 6 bases from J, with 9 bases between. This CDR3 spans 12 amino acids. CDR1 is SGHDN and CDR2 is FVKESK in the germline V gene. Broader study findings: A second wave expanding day 15 to 37 was CD4+-biased; contracting clones were balanced. Mostly located in CM and EM were contracting CD4+ clones, with contracting CD8+ clones located in EMRA. Pre-infection memory harbored some responding clones, suggesting cross-reactive memory joined.

Via MiXCR, TCRdb re-called the 5' RACE reads, giving one row per CDR3 protein. The sample comprises nearly 200,000 distinct CDR3 sequences, approximately 16% of which are singletons, and 2% to 2.5% rests with the top ten. The source of this sequence is an adult woman who had mild COVID-19 (a few samples of this study predate the infection). Cell type and time point are not known. The chain combines TRBV14 with TRBJ1-1; a weak D match, TRBD1 (5 bases). Sequencing used PBMCs or a T cell subset sorted from them (not recorded which). Here the CDR3 DNA reads TGTGCCAGCAGCCCCAGGGTTGCTGAAGCTTTCTTT. Its translation: CASSPRVAEAFF.